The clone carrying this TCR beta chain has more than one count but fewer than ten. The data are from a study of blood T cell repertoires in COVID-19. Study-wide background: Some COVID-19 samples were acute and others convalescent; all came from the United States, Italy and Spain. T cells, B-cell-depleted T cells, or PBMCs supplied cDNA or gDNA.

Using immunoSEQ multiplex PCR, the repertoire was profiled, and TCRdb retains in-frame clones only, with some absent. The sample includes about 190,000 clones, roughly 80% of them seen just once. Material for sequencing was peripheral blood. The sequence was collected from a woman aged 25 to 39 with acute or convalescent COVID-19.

The CDR3 DNA reads TGTGCCAGCAGTACAGGGGGCGCGAACTACGAGCAGTACTTC. Translation: CASSTGGANYEQYF. The chain has TRBV6-5 and TRBJ2-7, with 9 bases matching TRBD1. Germline V lookup: CDR1 MNHEY, CDR2 SVGAGI. After removal of 5 bases from V and 3 bases from J, the junction contained 5 bases not matched to a gene. The length of the CDR3 is 14 residues.